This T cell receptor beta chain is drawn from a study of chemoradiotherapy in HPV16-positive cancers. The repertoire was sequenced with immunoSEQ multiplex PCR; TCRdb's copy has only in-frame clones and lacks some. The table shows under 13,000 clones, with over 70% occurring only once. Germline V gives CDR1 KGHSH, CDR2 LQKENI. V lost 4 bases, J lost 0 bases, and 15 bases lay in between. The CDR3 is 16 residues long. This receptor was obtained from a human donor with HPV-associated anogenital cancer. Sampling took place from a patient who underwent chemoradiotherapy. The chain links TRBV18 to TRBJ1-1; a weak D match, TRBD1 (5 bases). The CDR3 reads CASSLNRDGMNTEAFF. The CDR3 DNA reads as TGTGCCAGCTCACTGAATCGGGACGGAATGAACACTGAAGCTTTCTTT.